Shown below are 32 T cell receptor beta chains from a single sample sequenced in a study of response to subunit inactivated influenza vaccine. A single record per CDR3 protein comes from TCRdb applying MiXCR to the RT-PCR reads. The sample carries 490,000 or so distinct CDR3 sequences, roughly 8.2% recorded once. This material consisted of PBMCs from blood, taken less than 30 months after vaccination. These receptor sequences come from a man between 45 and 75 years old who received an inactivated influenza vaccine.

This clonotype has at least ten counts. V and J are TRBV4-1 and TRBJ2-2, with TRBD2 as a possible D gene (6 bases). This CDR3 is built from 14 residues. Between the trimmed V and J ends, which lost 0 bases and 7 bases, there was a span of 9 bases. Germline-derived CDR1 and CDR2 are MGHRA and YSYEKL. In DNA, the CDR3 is TGCGCCAGCAGCCAAGAGACCGGGGGCGGGGAGCTGTTTTTT. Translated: CASSQETGGGELFF.

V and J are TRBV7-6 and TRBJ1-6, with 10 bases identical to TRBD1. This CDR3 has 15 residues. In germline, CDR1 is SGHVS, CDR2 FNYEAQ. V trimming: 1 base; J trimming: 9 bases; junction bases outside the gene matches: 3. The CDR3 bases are TGTGCCAGCAGCTTAGATGACAGGGGGCTTTCACCCCTCCACTTT. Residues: CASSLDDRGLSPLHF. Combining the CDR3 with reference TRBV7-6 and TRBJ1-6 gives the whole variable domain GAGVSQSPRYKVTKRGQDVALRCDPISGHVSLYWYRQALGQGPEFLTYFNYEAQQDKSGLPNDRFSAERPEGSISTLTIQRTEQRDSAMYRCASSLDDRGLSPLHFGNGTRLTVT.

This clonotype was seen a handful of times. The CDR3 spells CASSEGSWDSRSPYEQYF. The CDR3, as DNA: TGTGCCAGCAGTGAAGGCTCGTGGGACAGCCGGTCCCCCTACGAGCAGTACTTC. The chain employs TRBV25-1 and TRBJ2-7; TRBD1 aligns across 7 bases. In germline, CDR1 is MGHDK, CDR2 SYGVNS. This CDR3 contains 18 residues. After removal of 2 bases from V and 2 bases from J, the junction contained 15 bases not matched to a gene.

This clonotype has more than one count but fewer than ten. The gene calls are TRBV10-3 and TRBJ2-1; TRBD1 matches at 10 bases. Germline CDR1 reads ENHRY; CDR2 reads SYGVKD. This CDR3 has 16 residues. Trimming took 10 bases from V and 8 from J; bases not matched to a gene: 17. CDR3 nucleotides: TGTGCCACCCAACCCGGGAGGGGGACAGGGGCCCATGAGCAGTTCTTC. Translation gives CATQPGRGTGAHEQFF.

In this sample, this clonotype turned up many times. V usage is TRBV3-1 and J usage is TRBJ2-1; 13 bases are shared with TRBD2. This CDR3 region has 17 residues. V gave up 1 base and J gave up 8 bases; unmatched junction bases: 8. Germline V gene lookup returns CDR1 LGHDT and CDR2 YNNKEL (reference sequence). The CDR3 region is CASSQGSNGLAGDEQFF. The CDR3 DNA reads TGTGCCAGCAGCCAAGGGAGCAATGGACTAGCGGGAGATGAGCAGTTCTTC.

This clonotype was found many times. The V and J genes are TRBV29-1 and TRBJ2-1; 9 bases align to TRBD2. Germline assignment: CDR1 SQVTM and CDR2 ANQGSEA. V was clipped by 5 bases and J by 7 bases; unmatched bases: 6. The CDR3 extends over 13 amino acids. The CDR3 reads CSVWTSDGNEQFF. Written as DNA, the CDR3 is TGCAGCGTTTGGACTAGCGATGGGAATGAGCAGTTCTTC.

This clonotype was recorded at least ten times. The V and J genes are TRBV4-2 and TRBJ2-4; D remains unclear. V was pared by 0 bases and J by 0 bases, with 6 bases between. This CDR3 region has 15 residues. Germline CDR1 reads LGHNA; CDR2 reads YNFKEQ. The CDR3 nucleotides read TGTGCCAGCAGCCAAGATGGGGTAGCCAAAAACATTCAGTACTTC. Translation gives CASSQDGVAKNIQYF.

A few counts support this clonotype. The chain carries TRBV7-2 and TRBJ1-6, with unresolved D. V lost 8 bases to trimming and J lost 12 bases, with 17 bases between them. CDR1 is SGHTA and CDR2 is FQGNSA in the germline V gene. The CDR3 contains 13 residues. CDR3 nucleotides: TGTGCCAGCCGCCGAGAGAGATCTGAACCCCTCCACTTT. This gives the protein CASRRERSEPLHF.

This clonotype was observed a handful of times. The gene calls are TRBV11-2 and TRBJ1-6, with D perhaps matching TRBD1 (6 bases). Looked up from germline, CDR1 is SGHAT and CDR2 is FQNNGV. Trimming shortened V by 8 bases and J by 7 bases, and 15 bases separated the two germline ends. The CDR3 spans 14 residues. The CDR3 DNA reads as TGTGCCAGCGGTTGGGGGGCAGTCAATTCACCCCTCCACTTT. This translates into CASGWGAVNSPLHF.

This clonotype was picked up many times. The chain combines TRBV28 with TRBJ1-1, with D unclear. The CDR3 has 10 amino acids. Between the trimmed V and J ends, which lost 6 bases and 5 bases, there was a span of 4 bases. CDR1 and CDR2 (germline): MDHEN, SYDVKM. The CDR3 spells CASRGTEAFF. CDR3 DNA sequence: TGTGCCAGCAGAGGGACTGAAGCTTTCTTT.

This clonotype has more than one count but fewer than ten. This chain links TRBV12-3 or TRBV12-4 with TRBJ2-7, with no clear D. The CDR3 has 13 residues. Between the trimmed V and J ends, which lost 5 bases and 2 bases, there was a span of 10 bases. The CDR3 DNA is TGTGCCAGCAGTGTGGGCTCAACCTACGAGCAGTACTTC. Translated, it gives CASSVGSTYEQYF.

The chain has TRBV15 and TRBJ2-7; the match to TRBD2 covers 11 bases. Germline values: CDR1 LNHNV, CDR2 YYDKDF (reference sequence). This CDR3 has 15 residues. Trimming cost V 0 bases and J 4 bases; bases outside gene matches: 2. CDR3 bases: TGTGCCACCAGCAGAGATGCTAGCGGGAGGTACGAGCAGTACTTC. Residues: CATSRDASGRYEQYF. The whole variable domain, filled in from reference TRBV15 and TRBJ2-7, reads DAMVIQNPRYQVTQFGKPVTLSCSQTLNHNVMYWYQQKSSQAPKLLFHYYDKDFNNEADTPDNFQSRRPNTSFCFLDIRSPGLGDTAMYLCATSRDASGRYEQYFGPGTRLTVT.

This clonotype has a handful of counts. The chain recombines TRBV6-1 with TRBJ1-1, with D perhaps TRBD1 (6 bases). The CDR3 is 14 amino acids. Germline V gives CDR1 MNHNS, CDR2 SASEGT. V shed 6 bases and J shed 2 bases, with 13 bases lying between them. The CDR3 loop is CASRSSGDNTEAFF. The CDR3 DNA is TGTGCCAGCAGATCATCAGGGGACAACACTGAAGCTTTCTTT.

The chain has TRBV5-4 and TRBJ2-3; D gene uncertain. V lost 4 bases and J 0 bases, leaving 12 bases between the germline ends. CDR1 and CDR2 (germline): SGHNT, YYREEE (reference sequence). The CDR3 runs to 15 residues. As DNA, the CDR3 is TGTGCCAGCAGCCTGTCGTATACTAGCACAGATACGCAGTATTTT. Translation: CASSLSYTSTDTQYF.

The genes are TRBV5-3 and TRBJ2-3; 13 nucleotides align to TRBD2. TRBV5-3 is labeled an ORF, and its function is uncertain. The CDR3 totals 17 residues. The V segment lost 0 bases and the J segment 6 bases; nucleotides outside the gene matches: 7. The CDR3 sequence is CARSLELLAGGPDTQYF. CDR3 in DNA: TGTGCCAGAAGCTTGGAACTACTAGCGGGGGGGCCCGATACGCAGTATTTT.

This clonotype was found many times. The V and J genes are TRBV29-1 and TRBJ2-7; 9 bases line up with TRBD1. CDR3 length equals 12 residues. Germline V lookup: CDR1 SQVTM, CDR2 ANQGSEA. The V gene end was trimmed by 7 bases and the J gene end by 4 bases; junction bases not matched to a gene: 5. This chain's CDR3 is CSAGTGRYEQYF. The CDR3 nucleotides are TGCAGCGCCGGGACAGGGCGTTACGAGCAGTACTTC.

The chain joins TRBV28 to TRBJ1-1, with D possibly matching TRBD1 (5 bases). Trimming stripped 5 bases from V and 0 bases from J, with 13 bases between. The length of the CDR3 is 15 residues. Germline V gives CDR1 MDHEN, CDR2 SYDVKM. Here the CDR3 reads CASSLSGTVNTEAFF. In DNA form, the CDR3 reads TGTGCCAGCAGTCTTAGCGGGACGGTGAACACTGAAGCTTTCTTT.

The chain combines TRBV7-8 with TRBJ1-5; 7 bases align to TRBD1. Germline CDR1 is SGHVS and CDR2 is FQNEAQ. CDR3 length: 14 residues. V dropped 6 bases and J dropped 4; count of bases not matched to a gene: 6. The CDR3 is CASSANRGNQPQHF. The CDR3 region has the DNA TGTGCCAGCAGTGCTAACAGGGGAAATCAGCCCCAGCATTTT.

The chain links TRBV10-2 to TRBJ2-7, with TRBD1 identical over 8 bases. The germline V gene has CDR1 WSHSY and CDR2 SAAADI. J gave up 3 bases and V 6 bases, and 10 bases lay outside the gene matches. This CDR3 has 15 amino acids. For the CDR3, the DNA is TGCGCCAGCAGCCTGGGGGACAGGCTTCTCTACGAGCAGTACTTC. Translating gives CASSLGDRLLYEQYF.

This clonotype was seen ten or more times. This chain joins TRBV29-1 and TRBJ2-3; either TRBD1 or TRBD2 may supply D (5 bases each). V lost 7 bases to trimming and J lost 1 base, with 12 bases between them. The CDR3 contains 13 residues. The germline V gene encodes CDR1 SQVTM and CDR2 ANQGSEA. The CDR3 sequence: CSGMQGGTDTQYF. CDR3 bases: TGCAGCGGTATGCAGGGAGGCACAGATACGCAGTATTTT.

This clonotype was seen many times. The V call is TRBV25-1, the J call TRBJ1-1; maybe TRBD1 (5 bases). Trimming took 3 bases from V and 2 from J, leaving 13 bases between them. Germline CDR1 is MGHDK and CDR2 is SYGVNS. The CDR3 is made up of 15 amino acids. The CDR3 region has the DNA TGTGCCAGCAGTGATTGGAAGGGGACCAACACTGAAGCTTTCTTT. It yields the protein CASSDWKGTNTEAFF.

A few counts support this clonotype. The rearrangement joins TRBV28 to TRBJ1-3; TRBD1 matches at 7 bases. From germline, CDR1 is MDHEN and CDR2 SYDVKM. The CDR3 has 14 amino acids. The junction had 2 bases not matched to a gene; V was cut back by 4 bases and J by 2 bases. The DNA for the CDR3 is TGTGCCAGCAGTTCGGACAGGACTGGAAACACCATATATTTT. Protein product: CASSSDRTGNTIYF.

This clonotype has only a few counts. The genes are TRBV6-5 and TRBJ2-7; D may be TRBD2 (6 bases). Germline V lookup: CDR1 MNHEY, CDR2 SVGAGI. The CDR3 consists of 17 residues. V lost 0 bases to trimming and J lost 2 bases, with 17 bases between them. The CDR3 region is CASSYSNPGDLTYEQYF. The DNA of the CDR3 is TGTGCCAGCAGTTACTCGAATCCGGGGGACCTTACCTACGAGCAGTACTTC.

The DNA for the CDR3 is TGTGCCAGCAGCCCTAACCGGGGGGGCCCTTTGGCCCTCCACTTT. Its protein product is CASSPNRGGPLALHF. V usage is TRBV3-1 and J usage is TRBJ1-6; possible D gene TRBD1, 6 bases. V dropped 4 bases and J dropped 14 bases, with 21 bases sitting between them. The germline gives CDR1 LGHDT, CDR2 YNNKEL (reference sequence). CDR3 length: 15 residues.

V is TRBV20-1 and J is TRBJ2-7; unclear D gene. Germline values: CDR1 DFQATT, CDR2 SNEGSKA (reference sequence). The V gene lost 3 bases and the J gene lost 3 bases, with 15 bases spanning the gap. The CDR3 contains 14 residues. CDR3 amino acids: CSASGRNGDYEQYF. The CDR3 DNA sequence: TGCAGTGCTAGTGGGCGAAACGGCGACTACGAGCAGTACTTC.

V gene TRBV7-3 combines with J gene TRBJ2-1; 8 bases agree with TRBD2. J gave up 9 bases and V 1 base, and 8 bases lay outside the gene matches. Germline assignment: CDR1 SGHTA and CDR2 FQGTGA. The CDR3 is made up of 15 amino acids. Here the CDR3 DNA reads TGTGCCAGCAGCTTAAGCACGGGAGGGCGGGGTGAGCAGTTCTTC. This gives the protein CASSLSTGGRGEQFF.

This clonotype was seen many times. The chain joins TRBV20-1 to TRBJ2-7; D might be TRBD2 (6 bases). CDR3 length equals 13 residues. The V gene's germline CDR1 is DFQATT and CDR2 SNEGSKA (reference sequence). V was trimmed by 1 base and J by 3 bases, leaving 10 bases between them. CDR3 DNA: TGCAGTGCTAGAGGGAGGGGTGGCTACGAGCAGTACTTC. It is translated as CSARGRGGYEQYF.

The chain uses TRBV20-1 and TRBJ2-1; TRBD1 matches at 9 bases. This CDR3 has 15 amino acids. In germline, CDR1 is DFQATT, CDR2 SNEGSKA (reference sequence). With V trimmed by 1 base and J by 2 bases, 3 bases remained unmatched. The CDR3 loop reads CSARVGTGTYNEQFF. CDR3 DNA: TGCAGTGCTAGAGTGGGGACAGGGACCTACAATGAGCAGTTCTTC.

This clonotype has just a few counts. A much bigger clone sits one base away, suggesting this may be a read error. In DNA form, the CDR3 reads TGTGCCAGCACCTCCTTAGCGGGAGGGTCAAATGAGCAGTTCTTC. Amino acid sequence: CASTSLAGGSNEQFF. The V gene is TRBV7-2, the J gene TRBJ2-1, with 11 bases lining up with TRBD2. The CDR3 loop spans 15 amino acids. Per the germline V gene, CDR1 is SGHTA and CDR2 is FQGNSA. The V gene end was trimmed by 7 bases and the J gene end by 7 bases; junction bases not matched to a gene: 9.

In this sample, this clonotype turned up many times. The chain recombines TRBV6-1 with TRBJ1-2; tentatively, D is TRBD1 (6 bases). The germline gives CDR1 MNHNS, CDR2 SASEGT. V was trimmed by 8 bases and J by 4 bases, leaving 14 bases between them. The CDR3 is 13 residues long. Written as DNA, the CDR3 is TGTGCCAGCGTAGTTCAGGGGATCTATGGCTACACCTTC. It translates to CASVVQGIYGYTF.

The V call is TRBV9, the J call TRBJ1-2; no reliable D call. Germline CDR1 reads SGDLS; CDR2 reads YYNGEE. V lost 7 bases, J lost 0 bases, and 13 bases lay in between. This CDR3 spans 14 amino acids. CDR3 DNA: TGTGCCAGCCACGCCGGTGGCGCTAACTATGGCTACACCTTC. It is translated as CASHAGGANYGYTF.

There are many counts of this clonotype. This CDR3 is CASSPGTSWGYNEQFF. DNA for the CDR3: TGTGCCAGCAGTCCCGGGACTAGTTGGGGTTACAATGAGCAGTTCTTC. V is TRBV12-3 or TRBV12-4 and J is TRBJ2-1, with 8 bases that match TRBD2. CDR3 length equals 16 residues. The junction had 10 bases not matched to a gene; V was cut back by 5 bases and J by 4 bases.